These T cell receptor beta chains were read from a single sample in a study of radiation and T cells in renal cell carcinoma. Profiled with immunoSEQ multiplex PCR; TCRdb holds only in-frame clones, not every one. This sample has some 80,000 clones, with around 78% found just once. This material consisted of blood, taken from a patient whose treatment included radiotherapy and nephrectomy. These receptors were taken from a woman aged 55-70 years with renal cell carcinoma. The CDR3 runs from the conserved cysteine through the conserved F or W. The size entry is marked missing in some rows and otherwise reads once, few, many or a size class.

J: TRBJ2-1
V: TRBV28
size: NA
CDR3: CASSEPGGGGRNEQFF

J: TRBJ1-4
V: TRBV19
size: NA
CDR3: CASTAGGWNKEKLFF

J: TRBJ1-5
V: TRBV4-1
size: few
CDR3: CASSLTPQGAGEIGSNQPQHF

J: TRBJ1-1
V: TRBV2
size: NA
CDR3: CASSPTGTGRTEAFF

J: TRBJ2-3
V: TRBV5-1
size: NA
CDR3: CASSLRQGGWDTQYF

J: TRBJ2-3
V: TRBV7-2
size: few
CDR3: CASSLNSGLGDTQYF

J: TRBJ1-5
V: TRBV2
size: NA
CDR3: CASTSYSNQPQHF

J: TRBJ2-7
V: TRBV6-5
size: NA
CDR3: CASSYGLGYEQYF

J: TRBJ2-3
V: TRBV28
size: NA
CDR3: CASSLTGDADTQYF

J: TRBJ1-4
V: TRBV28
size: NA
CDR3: CASSYSWGGREKLFF

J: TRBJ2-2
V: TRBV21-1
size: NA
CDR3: CASSKGGEPGELFF

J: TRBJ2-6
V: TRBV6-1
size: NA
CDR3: CASSEAQGDGANVLTF

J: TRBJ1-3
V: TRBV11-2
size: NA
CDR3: CASSLEKGVQGNTIYF

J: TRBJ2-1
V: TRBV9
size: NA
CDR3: CASSVATDNEQFF

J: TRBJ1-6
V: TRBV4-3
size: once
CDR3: CASSQGQGGESPLHF

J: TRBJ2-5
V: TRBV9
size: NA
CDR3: CASSVGWEGTETQYF

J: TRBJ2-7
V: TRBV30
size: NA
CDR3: CASSLGRDYEQYF

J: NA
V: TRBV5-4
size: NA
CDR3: CASSLEGQGSNEQYF

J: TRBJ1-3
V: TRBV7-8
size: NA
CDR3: CASSPTGGSGNTIYF

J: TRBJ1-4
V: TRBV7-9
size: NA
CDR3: CASSVQGIGDEKLFF

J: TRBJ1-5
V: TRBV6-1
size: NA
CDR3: CASSESAGGQLPYQPQHF

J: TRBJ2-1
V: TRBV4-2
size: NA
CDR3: CASSQGPEPQNEQFF

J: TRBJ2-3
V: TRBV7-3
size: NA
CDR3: CASSLRQGATDTQYF

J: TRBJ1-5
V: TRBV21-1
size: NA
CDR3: CASSNLLASRTRNSNQPQHF

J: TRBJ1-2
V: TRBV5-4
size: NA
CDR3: CASSSLGQSYGYTF

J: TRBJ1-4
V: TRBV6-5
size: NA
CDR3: CASSYGRGTTNEKLFF

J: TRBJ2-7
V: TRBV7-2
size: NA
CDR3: CASSLGPSGSPYEQYF

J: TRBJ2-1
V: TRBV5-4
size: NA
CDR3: CASSIGIYNEQFF

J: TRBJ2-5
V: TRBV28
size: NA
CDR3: CASSLAVTAKETQYF

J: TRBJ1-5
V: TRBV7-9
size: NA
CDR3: CASSVGTGFSQPQHF

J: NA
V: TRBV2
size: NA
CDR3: CASSEAGYEQYF

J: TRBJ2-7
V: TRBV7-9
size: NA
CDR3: CASSQPTSGISYEQYF

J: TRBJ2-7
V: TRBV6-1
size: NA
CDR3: CASSGYGAYTYEQYF

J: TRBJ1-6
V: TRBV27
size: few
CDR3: CASSFRTVNSPLHF

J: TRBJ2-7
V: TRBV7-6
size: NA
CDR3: CASSLGAHVSYEQYF

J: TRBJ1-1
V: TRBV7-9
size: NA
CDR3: CASSSNRDRFTEAFF

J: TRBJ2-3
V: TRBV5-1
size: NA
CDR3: CASSLISSSTDTQYF

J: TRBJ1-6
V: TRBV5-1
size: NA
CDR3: CASSLYERSSYNSPLHF

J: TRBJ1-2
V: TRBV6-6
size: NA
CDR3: CAIDRGPRNYGYTF

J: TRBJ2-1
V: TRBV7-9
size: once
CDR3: CASSGLGVSSYNEQFF

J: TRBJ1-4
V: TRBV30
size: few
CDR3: CAWSVLGSRTNEKLFF

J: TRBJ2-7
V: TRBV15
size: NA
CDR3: CATSRDLGEGREQYF

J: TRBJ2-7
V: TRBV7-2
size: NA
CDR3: CASSGLSGSRLSYEQYF

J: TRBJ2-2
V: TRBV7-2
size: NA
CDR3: CASSPLSGRTGGELFF

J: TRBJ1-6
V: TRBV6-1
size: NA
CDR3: CASSEARTLGNNSPLHF

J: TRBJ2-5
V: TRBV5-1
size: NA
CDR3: CASSPDSGQTYQETQYF

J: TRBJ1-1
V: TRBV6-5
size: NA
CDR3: CASVPGPPTDTEAFF

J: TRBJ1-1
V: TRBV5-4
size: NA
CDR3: CASSQFQGTVNTEAFF

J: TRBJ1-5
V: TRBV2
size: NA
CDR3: CASERGTIRGNQPQHF

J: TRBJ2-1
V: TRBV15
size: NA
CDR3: CATGRGGPGFYNEQFF

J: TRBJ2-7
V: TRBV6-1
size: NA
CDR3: CASSERWVSYEQYF

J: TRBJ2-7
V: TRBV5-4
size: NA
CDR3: CASSWGGIEDEQYF

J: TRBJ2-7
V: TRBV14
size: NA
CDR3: CASSQRVIRTGFYYEQYF

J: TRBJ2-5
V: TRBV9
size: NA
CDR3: CASSAMGQGEVETQYF

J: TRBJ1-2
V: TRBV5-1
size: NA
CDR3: CASSGQGGNYGYTF

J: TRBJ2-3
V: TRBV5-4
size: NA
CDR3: CASSTPGAASTDTQYF

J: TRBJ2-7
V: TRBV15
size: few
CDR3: CATSRSPNDGYEQYF